This T cell receptor beta chain was sequenced during a study of T-cell memory formation after mild COVID-19. Study in general: Most TCR clusters belonged to a single donor. Study outcomes and limitations: The authors did not confirm SARS-CoV-2 specificity of second-wave clones peaking day 37.

This CDR3 contains 15 residues. J gave up 7 bases and V 0 bases, and 3 bases lay outside the gene matches. The V gene's germline CDR1 is SGHNT and CDR2 YYREEE (reference sequence). The 5'RACE method, run with constant-segment primers, produced TCR alpha and TCR beta cDNA libraries (carrying sample barcodes and UMIs). TCRdb re-analysed the 5' RACE reads in MiXCR, keeping a single row per CDR3 protein. The sample lists 130,000 to 150,000 distinct CDR3 sequences; around 5.8% were seen once. This clonotype is deemed medium-sized (0.01 to 0.1%). Its antigen is still unknown. The sequencing sample was made of PBMCs or a T cell subset sorted from them (not recorded which). This sequence originates from an adult woman who had mild COVID-19 (a few samples of this study predate the infection). Cell type and time point are not known. J is TRBJ2-1 and V is TRBV5-4; TRBD2 aligns across 11 bases. The CDR3 sequence: CASSLEGTSGNEQFF. CDR3 DNA sequence: TGTGCCAGCAGCTTGGAAGGGACTAGCGGTAATGAGCAGTTCTTC.